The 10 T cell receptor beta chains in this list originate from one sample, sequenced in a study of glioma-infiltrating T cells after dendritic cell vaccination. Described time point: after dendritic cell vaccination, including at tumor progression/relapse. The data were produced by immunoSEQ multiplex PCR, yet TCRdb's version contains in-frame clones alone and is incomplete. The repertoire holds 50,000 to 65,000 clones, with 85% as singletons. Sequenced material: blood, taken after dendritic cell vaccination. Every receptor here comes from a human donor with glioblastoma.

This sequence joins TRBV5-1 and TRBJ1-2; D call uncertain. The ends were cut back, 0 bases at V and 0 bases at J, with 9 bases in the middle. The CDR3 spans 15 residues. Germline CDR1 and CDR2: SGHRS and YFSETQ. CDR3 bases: TGCGCCAGCAGCTTGGACGCCGGGACTAACTATGGCTACACCTTC. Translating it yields CASSLDAGTNYGYTF.

CDR3 protein: CASSFGNSGNTIYF. CDR3 coding DNA: TGTGCCAGCAGCTTCGGGAACTCTGGAAACACCATATATTTT. The genes are TRBV11-2 and TRBJ1-3, with D unresolved. The CDR3 sequence is 14 residues long. V lost 3 bases to trimming and J lost 0 bases, with 6 bases between them. Germline V gene data show CDR1 as SGHAT and CDR2 as FQNNGV.

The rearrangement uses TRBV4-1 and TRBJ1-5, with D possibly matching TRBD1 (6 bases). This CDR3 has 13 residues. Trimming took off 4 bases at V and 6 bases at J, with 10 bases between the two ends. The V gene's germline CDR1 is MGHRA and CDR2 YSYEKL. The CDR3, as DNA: TGCGCCAGCAGCCTGGGGGCCAGTCAGCCCCAGCATTTT. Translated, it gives CASSLGASQPQHF.

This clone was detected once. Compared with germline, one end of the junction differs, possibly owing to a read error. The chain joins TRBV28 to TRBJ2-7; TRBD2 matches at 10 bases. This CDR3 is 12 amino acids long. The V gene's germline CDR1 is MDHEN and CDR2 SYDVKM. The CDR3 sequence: CASSASPAGGNF. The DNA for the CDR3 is TGTGCCAGCAGCGCCAGCCCAGCGGGGGGGAACTTC. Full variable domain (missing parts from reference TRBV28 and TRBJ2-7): DVKVTQSSRYLVKRTGEKVFLECVQDMDHENMFWYRQDPGLGLRLIYFSYDVKMKEKGDIPEGYSVSREKKERFSLILESASTNQTSMYLCASSASPAGGNFGPGTRLTVT.

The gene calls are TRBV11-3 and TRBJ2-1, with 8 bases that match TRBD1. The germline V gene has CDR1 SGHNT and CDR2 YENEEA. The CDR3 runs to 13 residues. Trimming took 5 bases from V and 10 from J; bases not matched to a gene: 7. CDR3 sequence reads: CASSADRVQEQFF. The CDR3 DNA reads TGTGCCAGCAGCGCGGACAGGGTGCAGGAGCAGTTCTTC.

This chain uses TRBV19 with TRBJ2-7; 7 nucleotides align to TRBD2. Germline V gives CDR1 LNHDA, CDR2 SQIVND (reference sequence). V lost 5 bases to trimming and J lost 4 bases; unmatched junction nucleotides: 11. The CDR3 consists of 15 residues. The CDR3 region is CASSWGGQGPYEQYF. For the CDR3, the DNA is TGTGCCAGTAGTTGGGGGGGTCAGGGCCCGTACGAGCAGTACTTC.

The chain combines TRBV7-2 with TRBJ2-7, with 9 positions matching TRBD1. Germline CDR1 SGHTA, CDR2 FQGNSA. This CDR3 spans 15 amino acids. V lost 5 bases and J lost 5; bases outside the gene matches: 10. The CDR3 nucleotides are TGTGCCAGCAGCCTACACCGGGACAGGGTCCACGAGCAGTACTTC. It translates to CASSLHRDRVHEQYF.

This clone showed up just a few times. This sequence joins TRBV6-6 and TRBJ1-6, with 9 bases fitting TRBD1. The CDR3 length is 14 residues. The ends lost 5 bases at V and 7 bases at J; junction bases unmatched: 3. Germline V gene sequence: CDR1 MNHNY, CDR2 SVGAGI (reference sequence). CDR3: CASSRDRVNSPLHF. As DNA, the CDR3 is TGTGCCAGCAGTCGGGACAGGGTCAATTCACCCCTCCACTTT.

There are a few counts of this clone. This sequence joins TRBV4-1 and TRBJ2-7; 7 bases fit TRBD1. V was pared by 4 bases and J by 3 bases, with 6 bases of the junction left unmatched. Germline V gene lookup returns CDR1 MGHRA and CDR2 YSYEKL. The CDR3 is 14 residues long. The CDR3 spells CASSPSDRLYEQYF. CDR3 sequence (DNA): TGCGCCAGCAGCCCCTCGGACAGGCTCTACGAGCAGTACTTC.

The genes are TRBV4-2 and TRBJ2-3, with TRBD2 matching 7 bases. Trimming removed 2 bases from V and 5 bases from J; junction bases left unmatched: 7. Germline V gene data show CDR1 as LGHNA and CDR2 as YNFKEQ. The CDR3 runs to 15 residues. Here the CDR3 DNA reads TGTGCCAGCAGCCAATCGAAGCGGGGAAAAGATACGCAGTATTTT. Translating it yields CASSQSKRGKDTQYF.